This T cell receptor beta chain was captured by sequencing in a study of beta chain features in type 1 diabetes. Findings and caveats of the study: All four CD4+ subsets from Type 1 diabetes patients carried moderately but significantly shorter TCRB CDR3s. VDJ junctions from patients with type 1 diabetes contained fewer insertions and more deletions. It was not settled here whether HLA type affects TCRB rearrangement.

On this clone: Its cognate antigen is unknown.

TCRB transcripts that were expressed got sequenced, as all of the isolated RNA had been reverse transcribed. The table came from immunoSEQ multiplex PCR; TCRdb's copy has only in-frame clones and leaves some out. This table holds 250,000 or so clones, about a fifth found once. V gave up 1 base and J gave up 8 bases, with 4 bases separating them. Germline values: CDR1 SGHRS, CDR2 YFSETQ. This CDR3 contains 11 residues. The V call is TRBV5-1, the J call TRBJ2-1, with D uncertain. Sequencing input: naive CD4+ T cells from blood. The receptor's source is a woman aged 40 to 55 with type 1 diabetes. The CDR3 DNA reads TGCGCCAGCAGCTTGCAATATGAGCAGTTCTTC. It encodes CASSLQYEQFF.